This T cell receptor (beta chain) was recorded in a study of identical twins. Unique molecular identifiers were present on the cDNA, which also gained a universal primer site by template switching. TCRdb re-derived calls from the 5' RACE reads in MiXCR, one entry per CDR3 protein. The sample has 150,000 or so distinct CDR3 sequences, under 4.5% seen once; the top ten hold around 8%. This clonotype was seen at least ten times. V dropped 7 bases and J dropped 2 bases, with 9 bases sitting between them. This CDR3 contains 13 residues. Looked up from germline, CDR1 is LNHDA and CDR2 is SQIVND (reference sequence).

The sequenced sample consisted of memory T cells sorted from blood. The sequence came from a man between 18 and 35 years old in good health. The chain couples TRBV19 to TRBJ1-5; D ambiguous. The CDR3 DNA follows: TGTGCCAGTACTGGGGTTGGCAATCAGCCCCAGCATTTT. It encodes CASTGVGNQPQHF. The whole variable domain, remainder taken from reference TRBV19 and TRBJ1-5, is DGGITQSPKYLFRKEGQNVTLSCEQNLNHDAMYWYRQDPGQGLRLIYYSQIVNDFQKGDIAEGYSVSREKKESFPLTVTSAQKNPTAFYLCASTGVGNQPQHFGDGTRLSIL.